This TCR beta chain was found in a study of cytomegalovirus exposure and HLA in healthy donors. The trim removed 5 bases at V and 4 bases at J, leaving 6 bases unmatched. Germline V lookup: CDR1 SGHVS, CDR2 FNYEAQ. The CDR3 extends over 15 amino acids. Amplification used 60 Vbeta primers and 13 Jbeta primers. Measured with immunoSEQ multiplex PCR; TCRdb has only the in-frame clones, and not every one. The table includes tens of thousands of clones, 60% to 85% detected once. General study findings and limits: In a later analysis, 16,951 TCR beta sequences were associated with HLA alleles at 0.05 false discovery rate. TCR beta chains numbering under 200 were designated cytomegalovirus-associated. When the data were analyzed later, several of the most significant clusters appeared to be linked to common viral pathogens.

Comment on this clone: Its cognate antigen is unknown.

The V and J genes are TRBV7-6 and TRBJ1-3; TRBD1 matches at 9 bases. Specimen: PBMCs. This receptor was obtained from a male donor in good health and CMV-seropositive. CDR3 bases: TGTGCCAGCAGCCCGTGGACAGGGGAAGGAAACACCATATATTTT. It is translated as CASSPWTGEGNTIYF.